Shown below are 8 T cell receptor beta chains from a single sample sequenced in a study of T cell repertoires in cytomegalovirus infection. TCRdb redid the calling of the reads with MiXCR, one entry per CDR3 protein. The sample comprises fewer than 200,000 distinct CDR3 sequences, about 21% of which are singletons, and around 3.2% rests with the top ten. Specimen: PBMCs. The receptors were gathered from a human donor in good health (CMV status not recorded). Some clones in this sample may be carry-over from other donors' samples.

The V gene is TRBV30, the J gene TRBJ2-7, with 7 bases identical to TRBD1. There are 14 residues in the CDR3. Looked up from germline, CDR1 is GTSNPN and CDR2 is SVGIG (reference sequence). The V gene end was trimmed by 8 bases and the J gene end by 2 bases; junction bases not matched to a gene: 12. This chain's CDR3 is CALSYRGFPYEQYF. DNA of the CDR3: TGTGCCCTCAGTTACAGGGGATTTCCCTACGAGCAGTACTTC.

In this sample, this clonotype turned up many times. V and J are TRBV7-8 and TRBJ2-6; perhaps TRBD1 as D (6 bases). The V and J ends lost 5 bases and 0 bases respectively, with 20 bases between them. Germline values: CDR1 SGHVS, CDR2 FQNEAQ. This CDR3 has 19 amino acids. The CDR3 sequence: CASSATTLGQLSGANVLTF. For the CDR3, the DNA is TGTGCCAGCAGCGCAACTACCCTGGGACAACTCTCTGGGGCCAACGTCCTGACTTTC.

V and J are TRBV24-1 and TRBJ2-1; 9 nucleotides match TRBD2. CDR1 is KGHDR and CDR2 is SFDVKD in the germline V gene. The CDR3 totals 15 residues. V lost 1 base to trimming and J lost 11 bases; unmatched junction nucleotides: 8. The CDR3 reads CATSDFVTSGGQQFF. CDR3 nucleotide sequence: TGTGCCACCAGTGATTTTGTGACTAGCGGAGGTCAGCAGTTCTTC.

Turning to this clonotype: One end of the junction does not line up with germline, which may come from a read error. The rearrangement joins TRBV11-3 to TRBJ2-7; 10 bases are a match to TRBD2. The CDR3 is 15 amino acids. Germline CDR1 is SGHNT and CDR2 is YENEEA. CDR3 nucleotides: TGTGCCAGCAGCCCTCGCGGACTAGCGGCTGACGAGCAGGACTTC. Translation: CASSPRGLAADEQDF.

This clonotype has a count of ten or more. V gene TRBV7-2 combines with J gene TRBJ1-2, with D possibly being TRBD1 (6 bases). The CDR3 has 14 residues. Trimming took 5 bases from V and 5 from J, leaving 15 bases between them. From germline, CDR1 is SGHTA and CDR2 FQGNSA. CDR3 nucleotides: TGTGCCAGCAGCCAACACGGACAGAATTATGGCTACACCTTC. Amino acid sequence: CASSQHGQNYGYTF.

This clonotype turned up a few times. The rearrangement uses TRBV28 and TRBJ1-3, with no clear D. The length of the CDR3 is 15 residues. The germline gives CDR1 MDHEN, CDR2 SYDVKM. Between the trimmed V and J ends, which lost 4 bases and 0 bases, there was a span of 10 bases. DNA for the CDR3: TGTGCCAGCAGTTCGAGAAGATTCTCTGGAAACACCATATATTTT. Protein sequence: CASSSRRFSGNTIYF.

The chain employs TRBV14 and TRBJ2-3; the D is unclear. CDR1 and CDR2 from the germline V gene are SGHDN and FVKESK. This CDR3 region has 15 residues. The germline V and J ends were trimmed by 0 bases and 4 bases, with 11 bases remaining between them. The CDR3 nucleotides read TGTGCCAGCAGCCAAGAAAATAGACGTCCAGATACGCAGTATTTT. It is translated as CASSQENRRPDTQYF.

For this clonotype: Possible read error: a much larger clone is one base away. The chain employs TRBV7-9 and TRBJ1-1; 7 nucleotides agree with TRBD1. The germline gives CDR1 SEHNR, CDR2 FQNEAQ (reference sequence). CDR3 length equals 15 residues. With V trimmed by 5 bases and J by 5 bases, 11 bases remained unmatched. CDR3 in amino acids: CASSPIQGIGTEAFF. In DNA form, the CDR3 reads TGTGCCAGCAGCCCAATACAGGGGATTGGAACTGAAGCTTTCTTT.